This entry lists 10 T cell receptor beta chains sequenced from one sample in a study of vaccination effects on CD4 cells after COVID-19. When 10 to 11 days of culture had elapsed, CD4+ T cells were isolated. The table came from immunoSEQ multiplex PCR; TCRdb's copy has only in-frame clones and leaves some out. The table lists some 40,000 clones, approximately 75% of them singletons. Their target antigens are unknown. Sequenced here: CD4+ T cells from PBMCs cultured without peptide, sampled before COVID-19 vaccination. The receptors shown here come from a human donor who received a COVID-19 vaccine.

This sequence joins TRBV5-4 and TRBJ1-1, with D perhaps TRBD1 (5 bases). The CDR3 loop spans 14 amino acids. V lost 0 bases to trimming and J lost 4 bases, with 10 bases between them. The V gene's germline CDR1 is SGHNT and CDR2 YYREEE (reference sequence). The CDR3 DNA reads TGTGCCAGCAGCTTGGCCGGGGGGAGCACTGAAGCTTTCTTT. Amino acid sequence: CASSLAGGSTEAFF.

V usage is TRBV9 and J usage is TRBJ1-3; no definite D call. The CDR3 contains 12 residues. The V end lost 5 bases, the J end lost 0 bases, and 3 bases lay between the germline ends. Germline V gives CDR1 SGDLS, CDR2 YYNGEE. The CDR3 nucleotides read TGTGCCAGCAGGAGCTCTGGAAACACCATATATTTT. Protein: CASRSSGNTIYF.

The rearrangement uses TRBV18 and TRBJ1-4; 9 bases align to TRBD1. Germline CDR1 is KGHSH and CDR2 is LQKENI. This CDR3 contains 15 residues. The V segment lost 6 bases and the J segment 8 bases; nucleotides outside the gene matches: 10. The CDR3 here is CASSPPGQGGEKLFF. Written as DNA, the CDR3 is TGTGCCAGCTCGCCTCCGGGACAGGGTGGAGAAAAACTGTTTTTT.

This clone has only one observation. The chain links TRBV5-5 to TRBJ2-5, with D hard to call. CDR1 is SGHKS, CDR2 YYEKEE, per germline (reference sequence). This CDR3 spans 11 amino acids. Trimming pared 0 bases from V and 7 bases from J, leaving 4 bases between. DNA for the CDR3: TGTGCCAGCAGCTTGGAAAGGACCCAGTACTTC. It codes for CASSLERTQYF. The entire variable domain, with the rest obtained from reference TRBV5-5 and TRBJ2-5, is as follows: DAGVTQSPTHLIKTRGQQVTLRCSPISGHKSVSWYQQVLGQGPQFIFQYYEKEERGRGNFPDRFSARQFPNYSSELNVNALLLGDSALYLCASSLERTQYFGPGTRLLVL.

This clone was found a few times. J is TRBJ1-1 and V is TRBV7-9; tentative D call: TRBD1 (5 bases). V was pared by 3 bases and J by 8 bases, with 13 bases between. CDR1 is SEHNR, CDR2 FQNEAQ, per germline (reference sequence). The CDR3 is made up of 13 amino acids. The CDR3 sequence is CASSFRGGGEAFF. The CDR3 DNA reads as TGTGCCAGCAGCTTTAGGGGAGGCGGGGAAGCTTTCTTT.

This clone occurred once. J is TRBJ1-1 and V is TRBV18; D perhaps matches TRBD1 (5 bases). V gave up 1 base and J gave up 6 bases, with 24 bases separating them. From germline, CDR1 is KGHSH and CDR2 LQKENI. The CDR3 is 18 residues long. The CDR3 sequence: CASSPLDLNIRVGAEAFF. In DNA form, the CDR3 reads TGTGCCAGCTCACCACTCGACCTGAATATCAGGGTTGGCGCTGAAGCTTTCTTT.

The V gene is TRBV5-4, the J gene TRBJ1-4; D gene unclear. Trimming took off 0 bases at V and 7 bases at J, with 4 bases between the two ends. There are 12 residues in the CDR3. CDR1 is SGHNT and CDR2 is YYREEE in the germline V gene (reference sequence). The CDR3 DNA reads TGTGCCAGCAGCTTGGGCGGTGAAAAACTGTTTTTT. Encoded protein: CASSLGGEKLFF.

The chain joins TRBV4-3 to TRBJ1-2; the D is unclear. Trimming removed 0 bases from V and 4 bases from J, with 12 bases in between. In germline, CDR1 is LGHNA, CDR2 YSLEER. The CDR3 has 15 amino acids. The CDR3 spells CASSQDPGSPYGYTF. The CDR3 nucleotides are TGCGCCAGCAGCCAAGATCCCGGGAGTCCCTATGGCTACACCTTC.

This sequence joins TRBV28 and TRBJ2-1; 8 nucleotides match TRBD1. The CDR3 has 15 residues. V trimming: 5 bases; J trimming: 0 bases; junction bases outside the gene matches: 3. CDR1 and CDR2 (germline): MDHEN, SYDVKM. The CDR3 bases are TGTGCCAGCAGTCCCGGGACAGGCTCCTACAATGAGCAGTTCTTC. This sequence encodes CASSPGTGSYNEQFF.

The chain couples TRBV27 to TRBJ1-5; weak D call: TRBD1 (6 bases). Between the trimmed V and J ends, which lost 7 bases and 5 bases, there was a span of 21 bases. The V gene's germline CDR1 is MNHEY and CDR2 SMNVEV (reference sequence). The CDR3 covers 16 residues. The CDR3 loop reads CASTPLGLGAHQPQHF. The CDR3 nucleotides read TGTGCCAGCACTCCTTTGGGTTTGGGGGCCCATCAGCCCCAGCATTTT.